This TCR beta chain was identified in a study of shared clonotypes between healthy human individuals. The V gene's germline CDR1 is SGHVS and CDR2 FQNEAQ. The CDR3 loop spans 13 amino acids. The germline V and J ends were trimmed by 4 bases and 10 bases, with 15 bases remaining between them. An assay was performed, and its level was deep. Each subset's genomic DNA was shared equally among a number of immunoSEQ plates. Original processing notes: Junction-only sequences without quality scores were provided by ImmunoSEQ, so filtering was different. Here immunoSEQ multiplex PCR was the method, and the copy in TCRdb shows in-frame clones only, minus some. That table gives V, J and clone size, and the DNA gave D and trimming. The sample has hundreds of thousands of clones, around 67% seen once. Only Caucasian adults living in Nashville, Tennessee made up the donor group.

The J gene is TRBJ2-3, the V gene TRBV7-8, with D tentatively TRBD2 (6 bases). The sequenced material came from memory CD4+ T cells sorted from blood. Subset defined: CD45RA-negative fraction. The sequence was collected from a woman aged 25 to 45 in good health. The chain's CDR3 is CASSSPTRGAQYF. The CDR3 DNA reads as TGTGCCAGCAGCTCGCCTACTCGCGGGGCGCAGTATTTT.